The present T cell receptor beta chain was sequenced within a study of blood T cell repertoires in COVID-19. Study summary: There were acute and convalescent COVID-19 samples, and they came from the United States, Italy and Spain.

Germline V lookup: CDR1 SGHRS, CDR2 YFSETQ. V trimming: 5 bases; J trimming: 1 base; junction bases outside the gene matches: 9. This CDR3 spans 17 amino acids. Per the original data handling: Amplification from reference gene primers served as the basis for estimated nucleated cell counts. Sequencing was performed with immunoSEQ multiplex PCR; in TCRdb, only in-frame clones are kept and a portion is missing. From that table come the V and J calls and clone size; the DNA was used to work out D and trimming. The sample records about 180,000 clones, roughly 84% being singletons. The receptor was derived from a person aged 70 to 85 with COVID-19, enrolled during active disease. The sample taken for sequencing was peripheral blood. This chain uses TRBV5-1 with TRBJ2-3; 11 nucleotides agree with TRBD2. CDR3 in amino acids: CASRWTGTSGGTDTQYF. In DNA, the CDR3 is TGCGCCAGCAGGTGGACCGGGACTAGCGGAGGCACAGATACGCAGTATTTT.